The rows below give T cell receptor beta chains drawn from one sample of a study of blood T cells in healthy people across ages. TCRdb reprocessed the 5' RACE reads with MiXCR, giving one entry per CDR3 protein. The sample lists 730,000 or so distinct CDR3 sequences; about 40% were seen once. Sequenced: blood. These receptors were taken from a woman in her sixties in good health. Each CDR3 is given with its conserved first and last residue. A D gene is named only where the DNA matches it firmly. Clone size, where shown, is once, few, many, or a class for clones that have expanded.

clone_size j_call v_call d_call cdr3_nt cdr3_aa
many TRBJ2-5 TRBV12-3/TRBV12-4 - TGTGCCAGCAGTTTTTCCGCTCGAGAGACCCAGTACTTC CASSFSARETQYF
few TRBJ1-1 TRBV20-1 - TGCAGTGCTAGAAGGACCGCTAACACTGAAGCTTTCTTT CSARRTANTEAFF
- TRBJ1-2 TRBV18 TRBD1 TGTGCCAGCTCACCTGGACAGGGGACTGTCTATGGCTACACCTTC CASSPGQGTVYGYTF
- TRBJ1-2 TRBV20-1 - TGCGGTGCCCCTTCGCGGGCGCACTATGGCTACACCTTC CGAPSRAHYGYTF
- TRBJ2-7 TRBV4-1 - TGCGCCAGCAGCCCCTCAGTGAGTGGGGAGCAGTACTTC CASSPSVSGEQYF
- TRBJ1-1 TRBV20-1 - TGCAGTGCTAGCCAGGGGCCTGAAGCTTTCTTT CSASQGPEAFF
many TRBJ2-6 TRBV9 - TGTGCCAGCAGCGCCCTGGGAGCGACTGGGGCCAACGTCCTGACTTTC CASSALGATGANVLTF
once TRBJ1-5 TRBV20-1 - TGCAGTGCTAACAGGGCAGTTGGGCAGCCCCAGCATTTT CSANRAVGQPQHF
few TRBJ2-1 TRBV24-1 - TGTGCCACCAGTGATGCCGGACGCTCCTACAATGAGCAGTTCTTC CATSDAGRSYNEQFF
- TRBJ2-1 TRBV20-1 - TGCAGTGCTGACATGGGTTGGAACAATGGGCAGTTCTTC CSADMGWNNGQFF
- TRBJ2-1 TRBV2 TRBD1 TGTGCCAGCAGTGAAATCCGACAGGGTCGAAATGAGCAGTTCTTC CASSEIRQGRNEQFF
- TRBJ1-1 TRBV3-1 TRBD1 TGTGCCAGCAGCGCCCAGGGGGCATGGACTGAAGCTTTCTTT CASSAQGAWTEAFF
once TRBJ1-1 TRBV19 - TGTGCCAGTAGTATGATGGGGGACACTGAAACTTTCTTT CASSMMGDTETFF
few TRBJ1-4 TRBV9 - TGTGCCAGCAGCGTAGGGGGGAGTGAAAAACTGTTTTTT CASSVGGSEKLFF
- TRBJ2-1 TRBV20-1 - TGCAGTGCTAGAGATATTACCGGGGCCTCCAGCTCCTACAATGAGCAGTTCTTC CSARDITGASSSYNEQFF
- TRBJ1-2 TRBV29-1 - TGCAGCGTTGAGGTGGGGTATGGCTACACCTTC CSVEVGYGYTF
few TRBJ2-3 TRBV11-2 - TGTGCCAGCAGCCGCGGACAGAGCACAGATACGCAGTATTTT CASSRGQSTDTQYF
- TRBJ1-2 TRBV6-6 - TGTGCCAGCAGGCATACAGACAACTATGGCTACACCTTC CASRHTDNYGYTF
few TRBJ2-3 TRBV7-9 TRBD2 TGTGCCAGCAGCCGGGGGAGGGAGCCGACGCAGTATTTT CASSRGREPTQYF
- TRBJ2-7 TRBV20-1 - TGCAGTGCTAGAGATGGGGGGTCAGTACGCGAGCAGTACTTC CSARDGGSVREQYF
few TRBJ2-7 TRBV7-9 - TGTGCCAGCAGCAATCACCCTACTGGAGCCTACGAGCAGTACTTC CASSNHPTGAYEQYF
few TRBJ2-3 TRBV18 - TGTGCCAGCTCACCACGAGGGGGATCCACAGATACGCAGTATTTT CASSPRGGSTDTQYF
many TRBJ2-1 TRBV20-1 - TGCAGTGCTACCTCGGCGGGGCGGGACTCCTACAATGAGCAGTTCTTC CSATSAGRDSYNEQFF
- TRBJ2-7 TRBV20-1 - TGCAGTGCTAGTCCCGGGGGTTCCTTCTACGAGCAGTACTTC CSASPGGSFYEQYF
many TRBJ2-7 TRBV15 TRBD2 TGTGCCACCAGCAGAGTCGGGCTAGCGGGTATATCCTACGAGCAGTACTTC CATSRVGLAGISYEQYF
- TRBJ2-3 TRBV6-1 - TGTGCCAGCAGTGAGAGCGGAGATACGCAGTATTTT CASSESGDTQYF
few TRBJ1-1 TRBV12-3/TRBV12-4 - TGTGCCAGCAGTTTTACGGGCACTGAAGCTTTCTTT CASSFTGTEAFF